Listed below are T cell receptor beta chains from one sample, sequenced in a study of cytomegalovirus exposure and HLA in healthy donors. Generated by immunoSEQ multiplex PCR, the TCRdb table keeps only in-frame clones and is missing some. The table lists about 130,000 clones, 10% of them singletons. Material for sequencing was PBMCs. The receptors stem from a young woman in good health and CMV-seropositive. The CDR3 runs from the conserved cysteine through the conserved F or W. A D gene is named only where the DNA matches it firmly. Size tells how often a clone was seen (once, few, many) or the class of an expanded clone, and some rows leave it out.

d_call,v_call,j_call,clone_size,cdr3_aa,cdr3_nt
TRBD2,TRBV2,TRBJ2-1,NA,CASGNAVGTITYNEQFF,TGTGCCAGCGGGAACGCTGTGGGGACTATAACCTACAATGAGCAGTTCTTC
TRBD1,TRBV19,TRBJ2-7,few,CASSGTGILYEQYF,TGTGCCAGTAGCGGGACAGGGATCCTCTACGAGCAGTACTTC
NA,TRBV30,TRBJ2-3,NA,CAWAIYADTQYF,TGTGCCTGGGCCATCTACGCAGATACGCAGTATTTT
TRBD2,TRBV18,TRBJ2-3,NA,CASSPNGLAGGEDTQYF,TGTGCCAGCTCTCCTAATGGACTAGCGGGAGGGGAAGATACGCAGTATTTT
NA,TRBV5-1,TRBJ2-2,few,CASSLAGTNTGELFF,TGCGCCAGCAGCTTGGCGGGGACGAACACCGGGGAGCTGTTTTTT
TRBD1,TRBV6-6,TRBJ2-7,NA,CASSYTPGQGDQQYF,TGTGCCAGCAGTTACACACCGGGACAGGGGGACCAGCAGTACTTC
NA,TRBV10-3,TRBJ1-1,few,CAISVGAENTEAFF,TGTGCCATCAGTGTAGGGGCGGAGAACACTGAAGCTTTCTTT
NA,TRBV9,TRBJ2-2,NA,CASSAGNTGELFF,TGTGCCAGCAGCGCCGGGAACACCGGGGAGCTGTTTTTT
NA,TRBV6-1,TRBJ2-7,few,CASSEAPGLGEQYF,TGTGCCAGCAGTGAAGCGCCAGGGTTGGGTGAGCAGTACTTC
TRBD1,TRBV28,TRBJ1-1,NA,CASLDRDGTEAFF,TGTGCCAGTCTCGACAGGGATGGTACTGAAGCTTTCTTT
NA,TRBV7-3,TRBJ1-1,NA,CASSKGRGTEAFF,TGTGCCAGCAGTAAGGGCCGGGGAACTGAAGCTTTCTTT